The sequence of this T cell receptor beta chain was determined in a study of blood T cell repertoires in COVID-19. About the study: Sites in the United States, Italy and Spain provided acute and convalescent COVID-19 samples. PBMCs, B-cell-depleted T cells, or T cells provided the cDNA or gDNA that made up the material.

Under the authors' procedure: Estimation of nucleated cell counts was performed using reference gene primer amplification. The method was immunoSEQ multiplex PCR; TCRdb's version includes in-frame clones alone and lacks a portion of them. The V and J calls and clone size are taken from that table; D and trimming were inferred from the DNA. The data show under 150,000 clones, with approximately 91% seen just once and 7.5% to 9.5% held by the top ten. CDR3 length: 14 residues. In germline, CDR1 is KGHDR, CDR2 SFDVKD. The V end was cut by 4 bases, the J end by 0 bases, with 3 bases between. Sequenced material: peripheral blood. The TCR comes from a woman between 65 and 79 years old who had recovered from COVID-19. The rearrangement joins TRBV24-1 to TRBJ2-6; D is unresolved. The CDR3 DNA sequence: TGTGCCACCAGTGACCGCTCTGGGGCCAACGTCCTGACTTTC. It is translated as CATSDRSGANVLTF.